The clone carrying this TCR beta chain has just one count. Its target is not known. An end of the junction differs from the germline gene, which may be a read error. Multiple V-beta primers and a C-beta primer amplified TCRB from RNA. These TCRB libraries lack any described unique molecular identifiers. TCRdb re-analysed the multiplex PCR reads in MiXCR, keeping a single row per CDR3 protein. The repertoire holds approximately 20,000 distinct CDR3 sequences, with 55% to 75% as singletons. This sample stems from a study of tumor-infiltrating lymphocytes in glioblastoma multiforme. Study-wide results and caveats: No surface-marker sorting into functional T cell subtypes was done. Clone frequencies may be distorted by unequal TCR transcripts per cell.

This CDR3 has 14 residues. Germline lookup yields CDR1 WSHSY and CDR2 SAAADI. This chain joins TRBV10-2 and TRBJ1-2; unclear D gene. Sequences were obtained from peripheral blood. The TCR was taken from a male donor with glioblastoma. The CDR3 DNA reads TGCGCCAGCAGTGTTGACGGAATTAACTGTGGCTACACCTTC. Protein: CASSVDGINCGYTF.